This T cell receptor beta chain emerged from a study of cytotoxic CD8 clonotypes in ibrutinib-treated CLL. TCRdb keeps only in-frame clones here, not all; method: immunoSEQ multiplex PCR. The table includes about 140,000 clones, roughly three quarters detected once. The length of the CDR3 is 14 residues. Germline loops: CDR1 SGHDT, CDR2 YYEEEE. With 4 bases removed from V and 6 bases from J, the gap between germline ends came to 16 bases. The material was PBMCs, obtained after 24 months of ibrutinib treatment. The clonotype was recovered from a human donor with chronic lymphocytic leukemia. This rearrangement joins TRBV5-6 to TRBJ1-1; D is unclear. The CDR3 here is CASSPYQQAPEAFF. The CDR3 DNA reads TGTGCCAGCAGCCCTTATCAACAAGCCCCTGAAGCTTTCTTT. The variable domain in full, completed from reference TRBV5-6 and TRBJ1-1, reads DAGVTQSPTHLIKTRGQQVTLRCSPKSGHDTVSWYQQALGQGPQFIFQYYEEEERQRGNFPDRFSGHQFPNYSSELNVNALLLGDSALYLCASSPYQQAPEAFFGQGTRLTVV.